These 29 T cell receptor beta chains came from one sample sequenced in a study of early T cells in non-severe SARS-CoV-2 infection. A single record per CDR3 protein comes from TCRdb applying MiXCR to the 5' RACE reads. The table shows tens of thousands of distinct CDR3 sequences, with approximately 9% occurring only once. This sample comprised whole blood, obtained at baseline. The origin of the receptors is an adult who was a healthcare worker with PCR-confirmed SARS-CoV-2 infection or an uninfected control (not recorded which).

The CDR3 region has the DNA TGTGCCAGCAGCTTACCGGACACAGATACGCAGTATTTT. Translated, it gives CASSLPDTDTQYF. The chain recombines TRBV11-2 with TRBJ2-3; D remains unclear. V was clipped by 2 bases and J by 2 bases, with 5 bases between them. The CDR3 spans 13 residues. Germline CDR1 SGHAT, CDR2 FQNNGV.

This clonotype was counted ten times or more. The CDR3, as DNA: TGCGCCAGCAGCCCTACAACAGGGAGCGACTATGGCTACACCTTC. As protein: CASSPTTGSDYGYTF. The gene calls are TRBV5-1 and TRBJ1-2; maybe TRBD1 (6 bases). This CDR3 region has 15 residues. Germline V gene data show CDR1 as SGHRS and CDR2 as YFSETQ. Trimming left V 4 bases short and J 3 bases short, with 16 bases between.

This clonotype has ten or more counts. The CDR3 DNA reads TGTGCCAGCAGTCCATCGACAGGGAAGGGAAAACTGTTTTTT. Its protein is CASSPSTGKGKLFF. The rearrangement links TRBV12-3 or TRBV12-4 to TRBJ1-4, with 7 bases lining up with TRBD1. V lost 5 bases and J lost 10; bases outside the gene matches: 10. This CDR3 region has 14 residues.

This clonotype occurred a few times. The chain uses TRBV5-1 and TRBJ1-6; possible D gene TRBD1, 6 bases. CDR1 is SGHRS and CDR2 is YFSETQ in the germline V gene. The CDR3 runs to 14 residues. V was shortened by 7 bases and J by 6 bases, with 14 bases between the two germline ends. The CDR3 reads CASGAGTSNSPLHF. The CDR3 nucleotides are TGCGCCAGCGGCGCCGGGACAAGTAATTCACCCCTCCACTTT.

This chain connects TRBV20-1 to TRBJ2-7; TRBD2 matches 14 bases. V lost 3 bases, J lost 4 bases, and 20 bases stayed unmatched. Germline-derived CDR1 and CDR2 are DFQATT and SNEGSKA (reference sequence). The CDR3 spans 20 residues. DNA for the CDR3: TGCAGTGCTAGCCGGGACAGGGACTCAAAGGGACTAGCGGGAGAGTACGAGCAGTACTTC. This codes for CSASRDRDSKGLAGEYEQYF.

At least ten counts were recorded for this clonotype. The J gene is TRBJ1-5, the V gene TRBV28; no reliable D call. The CDR3 extends over 13 amino acids. From germline, CDR1 is MDHEN and CDR2 SYDVKM. V dropped 2 bases and J dropped 6 bases, with 8 bases sitting between them. The CDR3 bases are TGTGCCAGCAGTTTACTAAACAGTCAGCCCCAGCATTTT. This encodes CASSLLNSQPQHF.

The J gene is TRBJ2-2, the V gene TRBV19; D might be TRBD1 (5 bases). Deletions cut 6 bases from V and 8 bases from J, with 16 bases between. The CDR3 has 14 amino acids. Germline V gives CDR1 LNHDA, CDR2 SQIVND (reference sequence). The CDR3 region has the DNA TGTGCCAGTAGAAACGGTGTGGGGCCAGGGGAGCTGTTTTTT. Translated, it gives CASRNGVGPGELFF. The full variable domain, completed using reference TRBV19 and TRBJ2-2, is DGGITQSPKYLFRKEGQNVTLSCEQNLNHDAMYWYRQDPGQGLRLIYYSQIVNDFQKGDIAEGYSVSREKKESFPLTVTSAQKNPTAFYLCASRNGVGPGELFFGEGSRLTVL.

This clonotype was counted a few times. V usage is TRBV5-1 and J usage is TRBJ1-5; perhaps TRBD1 as D (5 bases). The CDR3 has 14 amino acids. Trimming cost V 4 bases and J 7 bases, with 15 bases left between them. Germline CDR1 and CDR2: SGHRS and YFSETQ. The CDR3 loop reads CASSGGTEGQPQHF. The DNA for the CDR3 is TGCGCCAGCAGCGGAGGGACCGAGGGACAGCCCCAGCATTTT.

This clonotype showed up many times. This chain links TRBV18 with TRBJ2-3; 11 bases agree with TRBD2. The junction had 6 bases not matched to a gene; V was cut back by 5 bases and J by 2 bases. The CDR3 has 16 residues. Germline lookup yields CDR1 KGHSH and CDR2 LQKENI. The CDR3 is CASSSLAGAVTDTQYF. Written as DNA, the CDR3 is TGTGCCAGCTCATCACTAGCGGGGGCCGTCACAGATACGCAGTATTTT.

This clonotype was picked up a small number of times. The J gene is TRBJ1-1, the V gene TRBV28, with D perhaps matching TRBD1 (6 bases). This CDR3 is built from 14 residues. Per germline, CDR1 MDHEN and CDR2 SYDVKM. With 3 bases removed from V and 1 base from J, the gap between germline ends came to 9 bases. The CDR3, as DNA: TGTGCCAGCAGTTTGCAACAGGGGAACACTGAAGCTTTCTTT. Protein product: CASSLQQGNTEAFF. The entire variable domain, with the rest obtained from reference TRBV28 and TRBJ1-1, is as follows: DVKVTQSSRYLVKRTGEKVFLECVQDMDHENMFWYRQDPGLGLRLIYFSYDVKMKEKGDIPEGYSVSREKKERFSLILESASTNQTSMYLCASSLQQGNTEAFFGQGTRLTVV.

This chain's CDR3 is CASSGSGANVLTF. The CDR3 DNA follows: TGTGCCAGCAGTGGCTCTGGGGCCAACGTCCTGACTTTC. V gene TRBV25-1 combines with J gene TRBJ2-6; D is undetermined. This CDR3 is built from 13 residues. The V end lost 4 bases, the J end lost 0 bases, and 1 base lay between the germline ends. The germline CDR1 and CDR2 sequences are MGHDK and SYGVNS.

This chain uses TRBV2 with TRBJ1-1, with TRBD1 identical over 7 bases. Germline trimming cut 3 bases from V and 11 bases from J; bases unmatched to any gene: 3. CDR1 SNHLY and CDR2 FYNNEI come from the germline V gene. The CDR3 contains 11 residues. The CDR3 reads CASSERGRAFF. The CDR3 nucleotides read TGTGCCAGCAGTGAGAGGGGGCGGGCTTTCTTT.

This clonotype was counted many times. CDR3 in amino acids: CASSPDRDQPQHF. CDR3 nucleotide sequence: TGTGCCAGCAGCCCAGACAGAGATCAGCCCCAGCATTTT. The chain has TRBV6-5 and TRBJ1-5; possible D gene TRBD1, 5 bases. Germline CDR1 reads MNHEY; CDR2 reads SVGAGI. The CDR3 runs 13 residues. Trimming shortened V by 6 bases and J by 5 bases, and 11 bases separated the two germline ends.

J is TRBJ1-5 and V is TRBV28, with D perhaps matching TRBD1 (5 bases). CDR1 is MDHEN and CDR2 is SYDVKM in the germline V gene. V shed 6 bases and J shed 9 bases, with 18 bases lying between them. The CDR3 consists of 14 residues. In nucleotides, the CDR3 is TGTGCCAGCAGCCTACCGGGACCGATGTCGCCCCAGCATTTT. Translation gives CASSLPGPMSPQHF.

The J gene is TRBJ2-3, the V gene TRBV2; 7 nucleotides align to TRBD2. This CDR3 region has 14 residues. V gave up 6 bases and J gave up 2 bases; unmatched junction bases: 5. Per germline, CDR1 SNHLY and CDR2 FYNNEI. CDR3 sequence reads: CASRGLLPTDTQYF. CDR3 DNA: TGTGCCAGCAGGGGACTACTCCCCACAGATACGCAGTATTTT. Based on the CDR3 plus reference TRBV2 and TRBJ2-3, the full variable domain is EPEVTQTPSHQVTQMGQEVILRCVPISNHLYFYWYRQILGQKVEFLVSFYNNEISEKSEIFDDQFSVERPDGSNFTLKIRSTKLEDSAMYFCASRGLLPTDTQYFGPGTRLTVL.

This clonotype was counted ten times or more. This sequence joins TRBV28 and TRBJ1-2; D remains ambiguous. V dropped 9 bases and J dropped 1 base, with 12 bases sitting between them. Germline CDR1 is MDHEN and CDR2 is SYDVKM. CDR3 length: 13 residues. Here the CDR3 DNA reads TGTGCCAGTGCCCTAGGAGGTAACTATGGCTACACCTTC. It yields the protein CASALGGNYGYTF.

This clonotype was found many times. The gene calls are TRBV12-3 or TRBV12-4 and TRBJ2-7; D possibly corresponds to TRBD1 (5 bases). There are 13 residues in the CDR3. V gave up 6 bases and J gave up 3 bases, with 12 bases separating them. The CDR3 is CASREGHLYEQYF. In nucleotides, the CDR3 is TGTGCCAGCAGAGAAGGACATCTCTACGAGCAGTACTTC.

The chain employs TRBV30 and TRBJ2-1; D gene unclear. This CDR3 spans 12 amino acids. The germline V gene has CDR1 GTSNPN and CDR2 SVGIG (reference sequence). Trimming stripped 2 bases from V and 1 base from J, with 3 bases between. The CDR3 reads CAWSSSYNEQFF. The DNA of the CDR3 is TGTGCCTGGAGTTCGTCCTACAATGAGCAGTTCTTC.

The chain couples TRBV3-1 to TRBJ1-3; TRBD1 might be the D (6 bases). This CDR3 contains 15 residues. Deletions cut 3 bases from V and 2 bases from J, with 11 bases between. Looked up from germline, CDR1 is LGHDT and CDR2 is YNNKEL (reference sequence). The CDR3 region has the DNA TGTGCCAGCAGCCATGGGGGCTCGGCTGGAAACACCATATATTTT. Protein sequence: CASSHGGSAGNTIYF. The full variable domain, completed using reference TRBV3-1 and TRBJ1-3, is DTAVSQTPKYLVTQMGNDKSIKCEQNLGHDTMYWYKQDSKKFLKIMFSYNNKELIINETVPNRFSPKSPDKAHLNLHINSLELGDSAVYFCASSHGGSAGNTIYFGEGSWLTVV.

The chain recombines TRBV5-1 with TRBJ1-1; 7 nucleotides align to TRBD1. V trimming: 4 bases; J trimming: 1 base; junction bases outside the gene matches: 7. The CDR3 loop spans 15 amino acids. Germline lookup yields CDR1 SGHRS and CDR2 YFSETQ. The CDR3 here is CASSPRTGQNTEAFF. The CDR3 region has the DNA TGCGCCAGCAGCCCAAGGACAGGTCAGAACACTGAAGCTTTCTTT.

The chain couples TRBV24-1 to TRBJ2-2; tentatively, D is TRBD1 (6 bases). The CDR3 sequence is 14 residues long. Germline-derived CDR1 and CDR2 are KGHDR and SFDVKD. Trimming left V 5 bases short and J 4 bases short, with 10 bases between. The CDR3 DNA follows: TGTGCCACCAGTGGTAGGGGGACCACCGGGGAGCTGTTTTTT. Its protein is CATSGRGTTGELFF.

This clonotype was observed many times. The chain recombines TRBV19 with TRBJ2-1; no reliable D call. Germline loops: CDR1 LNHDA, CDR2 SQIVND (reference sequence). The germline V and J ends were trimmed by 6 bases and 0 bases, with 9 bases remaining between them. The CDR3 has 14 amino acids. The CDR3 is CASSDPSSYNEQFF. The CDR3 DNA is TGTGCCAGTAGCGACCCGAGCTCCTACAATGAGCAGTTCTTC.

This clonotype was seen repeatedly, ten times or more. The V gene is TRBV7-2, the J gene TRBJ2-1, with D maybe TRBD1 (6 bases). Germline V lookup: CDR1 SGHTA, CDR2 FQGNSA. The CDR3 length is 16 residues. The germline V and J ends were trimmed by 4 bases and 7 bases, with 20 bases remaining between them. The CDR3, as DNA: TGTGCCAGCAGCTCCCTTTTGGGGACAAGGGAAAATGAGCAGTTCTTC. Protein sequence: CASSSLLGTRENEQFF.

In the case of this clonotype: One junction end does not reproduce the germline sequence, and a read error may be involved. The rearrangement links TRBV7-3 to TRBJ2-3, with D perhaps TRBD1 (5 bases). Germline V gene data show CDR1 as SGHTA and CDR2 as FQGTGA. The CDR3 covers 13 residues. The DNA for the CDR3 is TGTGCCAGCAGCTTATTCACGACAGTTACGCAGTATTTT. This gives the protein CASSLFTTVTQYF.

This clonotype has more than one count but fewer than ten. The chain carries TRBV2 and TRBJ2-1; 12 bases match TRBD2. This CDR3 is built from 16 residues. CDR1 and CDR2 from the germline V gene are SNHLY and FYNNEI. The junction had 6 bases not matched to a gene; V was cut back by 3 bases and J by 6 bases. The CDR3 is CASSELMGLAGNEQFF. The CDR3 DNA reads TGTGCCAGCAGTGAGTTAATGGGACTAGCGGGCAATGAGCAGTTCTTC.

In this sample, this clonotype turned up a few times. V gene TRBV10-1 combines with J gene TRBJ2-5; D possibly uses TRBD1 or TRBD2 (5 bases each). The germline V and J ends were trimmed by 0 bases and 6 bases, with 11 bases remaining between them. The length of the CDR3 is 14 residues. CDR1 and CDR2 (germline): WNHNN, SYGVQD (reference sequence). CDR3 sequence: CASSESPGPKTQYF. The DNA of the CDR3 is TGCGCCAGCAGTGAGTCACCGGGACCGAAGACCCAGTACTTC.

This clonotype was seen at least ten times. This chain links TRBV2 with TRBJ1-2; D remains unclear. CDR3 length: 13 amino acids. V was clipped by 5 bases and J by 7 bases, with 14 bases between them. Germline V gene sequence: CDR1 SNHLY, CDR2 FYNNEI. CDR3 region: CASSPSKSSGYTF. The CDR3, as DNA: TGTGCCAGCAGTCCCTCCAAGAGTAGTGGCTACACCTTC.

This rearrangement joins TRBV14 to TRBJ2-3; 9 bases align to TRBD1. Germline assignment: CDR1 SGHDN and CDR2 FVKESK. This CDR3 has 18 residues. After removal of 4 bases from V and 2 bases from J, the junction contained 13 bases not matched to a gene. The CDR3 is CASSPGTGRDFNTDTQYF. In nucleotides, the CDR3 is TGTGCCAGCAGCCCTGGGACAGGGAGAGACTTCAACACAGATACGCAGTATTTT.

The chain couples TRBV29-1 to TRBJ2-5; D may match TRBD1 or TRBD2 (5 bases each). Germline values: CDR1 SQVTM, CDR2 ANQGSEA. The CDR3 covers 12 residues. V was pared by 7 bases and J by 4 bases, with 13 bases between. The CDR3 DNA is TGCAGCGCTTGGGGGAATGGAGAGACCCAGTACTTC. Translation gives CSAWGNGETQYF.